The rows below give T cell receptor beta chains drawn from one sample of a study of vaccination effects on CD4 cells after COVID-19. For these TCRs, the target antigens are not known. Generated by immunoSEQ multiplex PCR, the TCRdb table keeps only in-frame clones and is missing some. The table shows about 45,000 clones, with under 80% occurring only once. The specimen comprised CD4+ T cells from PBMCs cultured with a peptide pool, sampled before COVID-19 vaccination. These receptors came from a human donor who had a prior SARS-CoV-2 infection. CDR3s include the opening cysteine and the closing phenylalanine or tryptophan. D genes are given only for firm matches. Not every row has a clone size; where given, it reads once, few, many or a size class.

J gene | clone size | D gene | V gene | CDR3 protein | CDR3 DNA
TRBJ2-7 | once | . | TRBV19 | CAMKDSSYEQYF | TGTGCCATGAAGGACAGCTCCTACGAGCAGTACTTC
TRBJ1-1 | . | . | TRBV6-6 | CASSYSPGNTEAFF | TGTGCCAGCAGTTACTCTCCGGGGAACACTGAAGCTTTCTTT
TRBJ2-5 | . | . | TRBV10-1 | CASSPWGLALQETQYF | TGCGCCAGCAGTCCGTGGGGGCTAGCCCTCCAAGAGACCCAGTACTTC
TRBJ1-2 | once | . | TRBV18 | CASSPTTGPFHGYTF | TGTGCCAGCTCCCCAACTACGGGCCCCTTTCATGGCTACACCTTC
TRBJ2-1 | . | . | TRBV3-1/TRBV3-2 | CASSQGGNEQFF | TGTGCCAGCAGCCAAGGTGGGAATGAGCAGTTCTTC
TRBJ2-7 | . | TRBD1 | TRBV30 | CAWGTGGYEQYF | TGTGCCTGGGGGACAGGGGGCTACGAGCAGTACTTC
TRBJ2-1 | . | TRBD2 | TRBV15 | CATSIDPSGSDEQFF | TGTGCCACCAGCATTGACCCTAGCGGGAGCGATGAGCAGTTCTTC
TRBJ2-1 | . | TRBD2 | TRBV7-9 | CASSWSLAGGWDSYNEQFF | TGTGCCAGCAGCTGGAGTCTAGCGGGGGGGTGGGACTCCTACAATGAGCAGTTCTTC
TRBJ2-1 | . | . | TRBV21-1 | CASSKAVFSYNEQFF | TGTGCCAGCAGCAAAGCAGTCTTCTCCTACAATGAGCAGTTCTTC
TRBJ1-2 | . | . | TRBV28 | CASSLRAARGAYGYTF | TGTGCCAGCAGTTTAAGGGCCGCACGGGGCGCCTATGGCTACACCTTC
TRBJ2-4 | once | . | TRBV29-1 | CSVAYTGVAKNIQYF | TGCAGCGTCGCCTACACGGGTGTAGCCAAAAACATTCAGTACTTC
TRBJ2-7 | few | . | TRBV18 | CASAGQSKGYEQYF | TGTGCCAGCGCAGGACAGTCCAAGGGGTACGAGCAGTACTTC
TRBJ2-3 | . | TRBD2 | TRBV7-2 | CASSLAASGYTDTQYF | TGTGCCAGCAGCTTAGCGGCTAGCGGATACACAGATACGCAGTATTTT
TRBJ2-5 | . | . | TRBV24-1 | CATSDPRGTEETQYF | TGTGCCACCAGTGATCCGAGGGGGACGGAAGAGACCCAGTACTTC
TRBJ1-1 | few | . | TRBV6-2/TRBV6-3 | CASSYQRIGPTEAFF | TGTGCCAGCAGTTACCAACGTATCGGGCCCACTGAAGCTTTCTTT
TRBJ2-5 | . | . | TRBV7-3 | CASSPGVGPSLGAQYF | TGTGCCAGCAGCCCAGGGGTAGGACCCAGCCTGGGGGCCCAGTACTTC
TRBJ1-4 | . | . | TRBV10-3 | CAIRKGGTNEKLFF | TGTGCCATCAGGAAGGGGGGAACTAATGAAAAACTGTTTTTT
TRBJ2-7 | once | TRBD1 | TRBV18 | CASQGGQGSYEQYF | TGTGCCAGCCAGGGGGGACAGGGTTCCTACGAGCAGTACTTC
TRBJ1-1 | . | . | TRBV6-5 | CASSYVGGGTEAFF | TGTGCCAGCAGTTACGTCGGGGGAGGGACTGAAGCTTTCTTT
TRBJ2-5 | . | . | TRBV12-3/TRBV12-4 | CASSLASQVSQYF | TGTGCCAGCAGTTTAGCATCGCAGGTCTCCCAGTACTTC
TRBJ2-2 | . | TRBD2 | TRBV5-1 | CASSLAAGGPGELFF | TGCGCCAGCAGCTTAGCAGCGGGGGGGCCCGGGGAGCTGTTTTTT
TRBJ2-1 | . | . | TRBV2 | CASVRALMRNEQFF | TGTGCCAGCGTAAGGGCCTTAATGAGGAATGAGCAGTTCTTC
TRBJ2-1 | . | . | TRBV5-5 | CASSFRTGNNEQFF | TGTGCCAGCAGCTTCAGGACTGGGAACAATGAGCAGTTCTTC
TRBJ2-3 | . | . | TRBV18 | CASSPKGSDTQYF | TGTGCCAGCTCACCAAAGGGTTCTGATACGCAGTATTTT
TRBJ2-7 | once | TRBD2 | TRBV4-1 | CASSLLRAGRYEQYF | TGCGCCAGCAGCCTCCTCCGAGCGGGAAGATACGAGCAGTACTTC
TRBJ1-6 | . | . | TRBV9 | CASSPTTTGPEPLHF | TGTGCCAGCAGCCCGACTACGACAGGTCCGGAACCCCTCCACTTT
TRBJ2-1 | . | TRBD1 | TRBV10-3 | CAISELTGGTYNEQFF | TGTGCCATCAGTGAGTTAACAGGGGGCACCTACAATGAGCAGTTCTTC
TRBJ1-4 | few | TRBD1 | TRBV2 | CASRNLNRGEKLFF | TGTGCCAGCAGAAACCTGAACAGGGGTGAAAAACTGTTTTTT
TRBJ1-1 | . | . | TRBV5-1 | CASRTGPMGNTEAFF | TGCGCCAGCAGAACCGGGCCAATGGGGAACACTGAAGCTTTCTTT
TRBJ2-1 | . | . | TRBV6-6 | CASSTGPGEQFF | TGTGCCAGCAGTACAGGTCCGGGGGAGCAGTTCTTC
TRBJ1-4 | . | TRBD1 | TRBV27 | CASKKRPGTGVEKLFF | TGTGCCAGCAAAAAAAGGCCAGGGACAGGGGTAGAAAAACTGTTTTTT
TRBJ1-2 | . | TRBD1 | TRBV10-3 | CAISETGTGRYGYTF | TGTGCCATCAGCGAGACCGGGACAGGTCGCTATGGCTACACCTTC
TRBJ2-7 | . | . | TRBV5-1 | CASSLVAERYEQYF | TGCGCCAGCAGCTTGGTTGCGGAGCGCTACGAGCAGTACTTC
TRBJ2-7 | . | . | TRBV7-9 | CASSTWTAGVPEQYF | TGTGCCAGCAGCACCTGGACAGCCGGGGTTCCTGAGCAGTACTTC
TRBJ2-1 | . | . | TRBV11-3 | CASSETRFNEQFF | TGTGCCAGCAGCGAGACTAGATTCAATGAGCAGTTCTTC
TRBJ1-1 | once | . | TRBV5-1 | CASSSQGNTEAFF | TGCGCCAGCAGCTCTCAGGGAAACACTGAAGCTTTCTTT
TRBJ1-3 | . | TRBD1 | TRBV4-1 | CASSRSRDRVGNTIYF | TGCGCCAGCAGCCGCTCCCGGGACAGGGTCGGAAACACCATATATTTT
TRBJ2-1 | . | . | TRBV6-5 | CASSYSGASSYNEQFF | TGTGCCAGCAGTTATAGCGGAGCCAGCTCCTACAATGAGCAGTTCTTC
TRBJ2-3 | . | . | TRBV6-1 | CASSEIATDTQYF | TGTGCCAGCAGTGAAATAGCGACAGATACGCAGTATTTT
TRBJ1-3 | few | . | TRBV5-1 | CASSPDTGNTIYF | TGCGCCAGCAGCCCGGACACAGGAAACACCATATATTTT
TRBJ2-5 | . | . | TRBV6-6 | CASSYWSVTQYF | TGTGCCAGCAGTTACTGGTCTGTCACCCAGTACTTC
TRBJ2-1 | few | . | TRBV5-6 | CASSLDTYNEQFF | TGTGCCAGCAGCTTGGACACCTACAATGAGCAGTTCTTC
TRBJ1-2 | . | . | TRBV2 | CASSEQGSPYGYTF | TGTGCCAGCAGTGAGCAGGGGAGCCCCTATGGCTACACCTTC
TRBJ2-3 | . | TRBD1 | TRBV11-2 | CASSPHQGQGGLGTQYF | TGTGCCAGCAGCCCACACCAGGGACAGGGGGGATTGGGTACGCAGTATTTT
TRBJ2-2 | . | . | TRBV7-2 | CASSYTRTGELFF | TGTGCCAGCAGCTACACCCGGACCGGGGAGCTGTTTTTT
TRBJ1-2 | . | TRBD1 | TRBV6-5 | CASRATGIYGYTF | TGTGCCAGCAGGGCGACAGGGATCTATGGCTACACCTTC
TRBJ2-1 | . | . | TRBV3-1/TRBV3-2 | CASSQPGRSYNEQFF | TGTGCCAGCAGCCAACCGGGACGTTCCTACAATGAGCAGTTCTTC
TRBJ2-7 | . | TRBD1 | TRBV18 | CASSTGADYEQYF | TGTGCCAGCTCAACAGGGGCGGACTACGAGCAGTACTTC
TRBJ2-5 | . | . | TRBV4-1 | CASSQTYAGTHIQETQYF | TGCGCCAGCAGCCAGACTTACGCCGGGACACACATCCAAGAGACCCAGTACTTC
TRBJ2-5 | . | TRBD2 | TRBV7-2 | CASKPKGLAGGLWETQYF | TGTGCCAGCAAACCCAAAGGACTAGCGGGGGGGCTCTGGGAGACCCAGTACTTC
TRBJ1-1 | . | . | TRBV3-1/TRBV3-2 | CASSLGHTEAFF | TGTGCCAGCAGCTTAGGACACACTGAAGCTTTCTTT
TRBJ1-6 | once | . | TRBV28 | CASSFGVSYNSPLHF | TGTGCCAGCAGTTTTGGGGTCTCTTATAATTCACCCCTCCACTTT